The entry below gives a single T cell receptor (beta chain) sequence along with its context. How the authors handled the data: Amplification from reference gene primers served as the basis for estimated nucleated cell counts. Here immunoSEQ multiplex PCR was the method, and the copy in TCRdb shows in-frame clones only, minus some. That table furnishes V, J and clone size, whereas the DNA furnished D and trimming. The repertoire holds 200,000 to 250,000 clones, with roughly 90% as singletons. This entry belongs to a study of blood T cell repertoires in COVID-19. Study overall: PBMCs, B-cell-depleted T cells, or T cells provided the cDNA or gDNA that made up the material.

The receptor's source is a woman aged 55-69 years with acute or convalescent COVID-19. Sequencing input: peripheral blood.

In nucleotides, the CDR3 is TGTGCCAGCAGTTGGCTTGGAGCGGGAGTATCAGATACGCAGTATTTT. Translating gives CASSWLGAGVSDTQYF. The chain links TRBV28 to TRBJ2-3; TRBD2 matches at 8 bases. Germline CDR1 reads MDHEN; CDR2 reads SYDVKM. Trimming took 4 bases from V and 4 from J; bases not matched to a gene: 10. The CDR3 sequence is 16 residues long.